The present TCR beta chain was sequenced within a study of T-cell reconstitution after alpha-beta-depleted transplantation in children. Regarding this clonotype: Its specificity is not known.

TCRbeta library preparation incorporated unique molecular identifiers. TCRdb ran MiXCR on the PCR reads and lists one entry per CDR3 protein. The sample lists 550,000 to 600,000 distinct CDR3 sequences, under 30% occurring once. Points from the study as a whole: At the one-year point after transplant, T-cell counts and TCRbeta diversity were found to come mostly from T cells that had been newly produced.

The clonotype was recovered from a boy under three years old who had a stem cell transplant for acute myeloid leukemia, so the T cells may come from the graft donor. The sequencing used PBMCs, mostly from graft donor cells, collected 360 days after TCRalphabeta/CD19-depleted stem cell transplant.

The CDR3, as DNA: TGCAGTGCTAGCCGCGGCAGGGCGGGGGCTGAGCAGTTCTTC. Protein sequence: CSASRGRAGAEQFF. This chain links TRBV20-1 with TRBJ2-1; TRBD2 is a possible D gene (7 bases). With 3 bases removed from V and 9 bases from J, the gap between germline ends came to 18 bases. The CDR3 contains 14 residues. CDR1 and CDR2 (germline): DFQATT, SNEGSKA (reference sequence).